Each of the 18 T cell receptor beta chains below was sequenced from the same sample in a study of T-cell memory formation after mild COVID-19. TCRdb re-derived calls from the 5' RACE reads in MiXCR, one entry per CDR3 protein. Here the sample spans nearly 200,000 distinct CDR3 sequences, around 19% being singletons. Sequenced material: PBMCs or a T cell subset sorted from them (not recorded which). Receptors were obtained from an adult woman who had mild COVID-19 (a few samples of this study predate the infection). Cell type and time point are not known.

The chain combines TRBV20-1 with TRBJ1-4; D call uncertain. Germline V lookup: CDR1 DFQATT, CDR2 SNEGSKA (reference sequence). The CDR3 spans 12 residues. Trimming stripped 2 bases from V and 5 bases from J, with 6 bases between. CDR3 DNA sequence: TGCAGTGCTAGACAGAAGAATGAAAAACTGTTTTTT. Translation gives CSARQKNEKLFF.

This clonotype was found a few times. CDR3 region: CAISGRGNDYGYTF. Written as DNA, the CDR3 is TGTGCCATCAGTGGGCGTGGGAACGACTATGGCTACACCTTC. The chain couples TRBV10-3 to TRBJ1-2, with D uncertain. In germline, CDR1 is ENHRY, CDR2 SYGVKD. The CDR3 extends over 14 amino acids. V lost 4 bases, J lost 3 bases, and 12 bases lay in between.

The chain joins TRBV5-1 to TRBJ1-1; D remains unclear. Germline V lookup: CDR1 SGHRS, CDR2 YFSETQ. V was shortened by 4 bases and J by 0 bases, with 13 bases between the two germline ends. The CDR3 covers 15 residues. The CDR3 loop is CASSTSATMNTEAFF. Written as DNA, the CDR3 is TGCGCCAGCAGCACGTCAGCGACAATGAACACTGAAGCTTTCTTT. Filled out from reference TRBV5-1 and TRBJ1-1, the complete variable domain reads KAGVTQTPRYLIKTRGQQVTLSCSPISGHRSVSWYQQTPGQGLQFLFEYFSETQRNKGNFPGRFSGRQFSNSRSEMNVSTLELGDSALYLCASSTSATMNTEAFFGQGTRLTVV.

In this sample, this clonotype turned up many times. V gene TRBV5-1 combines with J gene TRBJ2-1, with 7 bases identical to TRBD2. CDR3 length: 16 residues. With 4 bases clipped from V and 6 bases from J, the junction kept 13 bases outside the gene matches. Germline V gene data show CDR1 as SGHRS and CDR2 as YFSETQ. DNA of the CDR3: TGCGCCAGCAGCCAATACGTTGGCGGGAGTGGCAATGAGCAGTTCTTC. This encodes CASSQYVGGSGNEQFF. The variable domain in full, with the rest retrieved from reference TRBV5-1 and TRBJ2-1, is KAGVTQTPRYLIKTRGQQVTLSCSPISGHRSVSWYQQTPGQGLQFLFEYFSETQRNKGNFPGRFSGRQFSNSRSEMNVSTLELGDSALYLCASSQYVGGSGNEQFFGPGTRLTVL.

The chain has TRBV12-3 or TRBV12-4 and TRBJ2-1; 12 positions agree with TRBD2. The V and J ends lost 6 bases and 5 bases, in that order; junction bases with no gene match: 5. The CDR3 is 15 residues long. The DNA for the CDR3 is TGTGCCAGCAGACCGACTAGCGGGGGACACAATGAGCAGTTCTTC. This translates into CASRPTSGGHNEQFF.

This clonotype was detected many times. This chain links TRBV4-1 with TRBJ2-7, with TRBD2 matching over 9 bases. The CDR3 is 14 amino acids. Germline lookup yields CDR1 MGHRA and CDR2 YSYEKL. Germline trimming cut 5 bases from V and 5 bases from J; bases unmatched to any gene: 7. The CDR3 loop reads CASSYSGGEDEQYF. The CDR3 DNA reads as TGCGCCAGCAGCTATAGCGGGGGCGAGGACGAGCAGTACTTC.

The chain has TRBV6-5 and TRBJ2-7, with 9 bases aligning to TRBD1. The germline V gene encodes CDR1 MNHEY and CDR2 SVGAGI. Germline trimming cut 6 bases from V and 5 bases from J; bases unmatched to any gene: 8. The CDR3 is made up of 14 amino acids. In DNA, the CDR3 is TGTGCCAGCAGGTCAGGACAGGGGCTCCACGAGCAGTACTTC. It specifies CASRSGQGLHEQYF.

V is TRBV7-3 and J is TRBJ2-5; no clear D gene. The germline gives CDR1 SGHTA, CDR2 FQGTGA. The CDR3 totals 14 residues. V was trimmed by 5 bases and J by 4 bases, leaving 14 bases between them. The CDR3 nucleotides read TGTGCCAGCAGCCCACAGCATCGGAGAGAGACCCAGTACTTC. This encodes CASSPQHRRETQYF.

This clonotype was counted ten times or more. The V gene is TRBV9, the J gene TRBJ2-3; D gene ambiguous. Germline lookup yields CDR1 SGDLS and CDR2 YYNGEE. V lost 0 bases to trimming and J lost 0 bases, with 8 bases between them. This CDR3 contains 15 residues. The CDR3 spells CASSVELRSTDTQYF. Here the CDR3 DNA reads TGTGCCAGCAGCGTAGAATTAAGGAGCACAGATACGCAGTATTTT.

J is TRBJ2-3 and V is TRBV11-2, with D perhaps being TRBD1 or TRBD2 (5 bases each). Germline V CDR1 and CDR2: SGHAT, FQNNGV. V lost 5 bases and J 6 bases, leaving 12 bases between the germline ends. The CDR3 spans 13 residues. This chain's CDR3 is CASSPGPGDTQYF. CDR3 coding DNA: TGTGCCAGCAGCCCGGGGCCGGGGGATACGCAGTATTTT.

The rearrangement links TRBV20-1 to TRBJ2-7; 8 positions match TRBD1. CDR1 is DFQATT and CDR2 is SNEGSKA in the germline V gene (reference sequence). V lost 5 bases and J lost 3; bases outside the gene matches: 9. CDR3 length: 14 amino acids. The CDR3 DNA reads TGCAGTGCTCCTGGACAGGGAGACATCTACGAGCAGTACTTC. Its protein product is CSAPGQGDIYEQYF.

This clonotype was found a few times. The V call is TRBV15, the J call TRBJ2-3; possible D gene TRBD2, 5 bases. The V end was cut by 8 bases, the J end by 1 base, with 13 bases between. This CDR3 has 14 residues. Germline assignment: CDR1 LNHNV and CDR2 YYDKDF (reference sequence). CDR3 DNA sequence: TGTGCCACCGCTCGGCCCGGGGGCACAGATACGCAGTATTTT. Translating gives CATARPGGTDTQYF.

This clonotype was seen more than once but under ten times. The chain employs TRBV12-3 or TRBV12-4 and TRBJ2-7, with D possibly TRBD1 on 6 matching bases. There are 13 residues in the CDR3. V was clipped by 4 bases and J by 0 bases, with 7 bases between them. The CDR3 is CASSWDNSYEQYF. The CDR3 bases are TGTGCCAGCAGTTGGGACAACTCCTACGAGCAGTACTTC.

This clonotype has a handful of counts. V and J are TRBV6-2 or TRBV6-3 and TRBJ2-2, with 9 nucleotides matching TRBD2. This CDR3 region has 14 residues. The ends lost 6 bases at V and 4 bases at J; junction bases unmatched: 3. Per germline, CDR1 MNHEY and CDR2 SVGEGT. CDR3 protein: CASRGAGGTGELFF. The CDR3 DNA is TGTGCCAGCAGAGGAGCGGGGGGCACCGGGGAGCTGTTTTTT.

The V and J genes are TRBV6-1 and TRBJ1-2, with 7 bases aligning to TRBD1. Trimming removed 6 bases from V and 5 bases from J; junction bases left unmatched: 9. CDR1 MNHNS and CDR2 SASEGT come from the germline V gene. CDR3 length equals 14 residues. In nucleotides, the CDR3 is TGTGCCAGCAGGGAGGGGACAGCCGATTATGGCTACACCTTC. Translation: CASREGTADYGYTF.

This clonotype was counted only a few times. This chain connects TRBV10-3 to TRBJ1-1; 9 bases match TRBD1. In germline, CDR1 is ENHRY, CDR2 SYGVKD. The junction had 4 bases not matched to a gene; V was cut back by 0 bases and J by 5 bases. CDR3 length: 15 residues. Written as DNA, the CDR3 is TGTGCCATCAGTGAGTCGGGACAGGGAGGGACTGAAGCTTTCTTT. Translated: CAISESGQGGTEAFF.

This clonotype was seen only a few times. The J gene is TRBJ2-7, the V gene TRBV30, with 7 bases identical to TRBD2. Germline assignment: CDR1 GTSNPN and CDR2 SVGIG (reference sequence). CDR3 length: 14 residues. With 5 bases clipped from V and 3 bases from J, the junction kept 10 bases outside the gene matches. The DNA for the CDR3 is TGTGCCTGGGGTAATGTGGGGGGGATCTACGAGCAGTACTTC. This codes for CAWGNVGGIYEQYF.

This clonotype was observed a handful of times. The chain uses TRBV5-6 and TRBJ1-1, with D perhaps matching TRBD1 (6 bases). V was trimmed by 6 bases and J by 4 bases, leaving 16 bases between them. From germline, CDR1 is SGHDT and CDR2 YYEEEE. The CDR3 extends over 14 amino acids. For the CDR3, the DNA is TGTGCCAGCACCAACGTACAGGGAGGCACTGAAGCTTTCTTT. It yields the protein CASTNVQGGTEAFF.